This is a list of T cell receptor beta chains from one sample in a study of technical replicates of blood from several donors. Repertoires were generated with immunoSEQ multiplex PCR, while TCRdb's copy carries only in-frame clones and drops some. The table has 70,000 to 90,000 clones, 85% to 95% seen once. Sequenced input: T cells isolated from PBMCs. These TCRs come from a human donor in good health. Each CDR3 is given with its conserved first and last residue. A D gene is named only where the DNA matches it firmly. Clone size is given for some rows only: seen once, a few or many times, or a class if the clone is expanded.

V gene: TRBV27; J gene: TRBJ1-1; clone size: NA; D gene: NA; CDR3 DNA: TGTGCCAGCAGTTCAAACACTGAAGCTTTCTTT; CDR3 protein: CASSSNTEAFF
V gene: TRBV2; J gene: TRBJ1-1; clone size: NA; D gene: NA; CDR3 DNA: TGTGCCACCCGACGGGGAAGAGACACTGAAGCTTTCTTT; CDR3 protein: CATRRGRDTEAFF
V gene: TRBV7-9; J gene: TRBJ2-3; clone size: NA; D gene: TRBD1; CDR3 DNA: TGTGCCAGCAGCGTGGTGGAGGACAGGGGTACAGATACGCAGTATTTT; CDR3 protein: CASSVVEDRGTDTQYF
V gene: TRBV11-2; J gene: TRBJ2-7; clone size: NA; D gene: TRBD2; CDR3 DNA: TGTGCCAGCGGGCGTATAAGTAGCGGGATCGAGCAGTACTTC; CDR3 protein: CASGRISSGIEQYF
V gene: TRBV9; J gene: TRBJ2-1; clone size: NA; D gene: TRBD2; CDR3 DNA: TGTGCCAGCAGCGTAGAGGGAACTAGCGGGAGGAATGAGCAGTTCTTC; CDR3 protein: CASSVEGTSGRNEQFF
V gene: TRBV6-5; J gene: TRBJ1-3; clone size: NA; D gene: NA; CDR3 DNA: TGTGCCAGCAGCCTACAGTTTTCCTCTGGAAACACCATATATTTT; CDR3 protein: CASSLQFSSGNTIYF
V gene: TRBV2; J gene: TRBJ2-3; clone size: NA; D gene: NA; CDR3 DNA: TGTGCCAGCAGCGAGACAGGCCCAGATACGCAGTATTTT; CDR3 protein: CASSETGPDTQYF
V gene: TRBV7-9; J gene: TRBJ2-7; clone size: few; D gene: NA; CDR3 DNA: TGTGCCAGCAGGGGCTCAGGGGTTTCGGGGGAGCAGTACTTC; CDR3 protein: CASRGSGVSGEQYF
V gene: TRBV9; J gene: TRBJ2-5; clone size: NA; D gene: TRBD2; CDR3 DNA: TGTGCCAGCAGCCCAGGGACTAGCGGGAGGGCAAGGGAGACCCAGTACTTC; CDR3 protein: CASSPGTSGRARETQYF
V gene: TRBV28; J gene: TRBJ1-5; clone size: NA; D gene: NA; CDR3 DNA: TGTGCCAGCAGTTTCCTTACCTACCCGGGCAATCAGCCCCAGCATTTT; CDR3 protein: CASSFLTYPGNQPQHF
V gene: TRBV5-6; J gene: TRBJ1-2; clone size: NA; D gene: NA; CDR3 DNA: TGTGCCAGCAGCTTTTACCGGGACACCTATGGCTACACCTTC; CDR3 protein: CASSFYRDTYGYTF
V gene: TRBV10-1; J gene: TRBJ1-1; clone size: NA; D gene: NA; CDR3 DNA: TGCGCCAGCAGCTACGCCGGGGACACTGAAGCTTTCTTT; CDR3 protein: CASSYAGDTEAFF
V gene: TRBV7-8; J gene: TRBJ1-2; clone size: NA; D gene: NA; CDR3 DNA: TGTGCCAGCAGCTTAGTGCGGTCTCTGTATTCCAATAACTATGGCTACACCTTC; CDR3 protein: CASSLVRSLYSNNYGYTF
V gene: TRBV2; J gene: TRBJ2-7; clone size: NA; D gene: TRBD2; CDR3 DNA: TGTGCCAGAGACCGGGAGGACTCCTACGAGCAGTACTTC; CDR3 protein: CARDREDSYEQYF
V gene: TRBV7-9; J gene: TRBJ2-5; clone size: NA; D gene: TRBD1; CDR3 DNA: TGTGCCAGCAGCTCTAGACAGGGGGGGCGGGAGACCCAGTACTTC; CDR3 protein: CASSSRQGGRETQYF
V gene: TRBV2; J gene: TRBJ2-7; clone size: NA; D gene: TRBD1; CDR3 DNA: TGTGCCAGCCAGGGGGATGAGCAGTACTTC; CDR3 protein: CASQGDEQYF
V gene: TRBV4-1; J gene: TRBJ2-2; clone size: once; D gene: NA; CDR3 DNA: TGCGCCAGCAGCCAAGAGGGGCGGGAGGAGCTGTTTTTT; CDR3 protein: CASSQEGREELFF
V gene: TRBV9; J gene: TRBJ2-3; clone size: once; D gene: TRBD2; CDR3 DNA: TGTGCCAGCAGCGCGGGGGGGCACCTCACAGATACGCAGTATTTT; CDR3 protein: CASSAGGHLTDTQYF
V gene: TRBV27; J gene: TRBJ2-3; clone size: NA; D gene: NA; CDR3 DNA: TGTGCCAGCAGTTTTGTCCCGACTAGCACAGATACGCAGTATTTT; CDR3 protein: CASSFVPTSTDTQYF
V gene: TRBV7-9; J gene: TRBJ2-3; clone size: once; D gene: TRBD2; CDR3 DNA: TGTGCCAGCAGCCTAAAGCGGGGGGCCACAGATACGCAGTATTTT; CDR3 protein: CASSLKRGATDTQYF
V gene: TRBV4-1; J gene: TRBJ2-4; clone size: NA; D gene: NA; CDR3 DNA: TGCGCCAGCAGCCAACTAGCCAAAAACATTCAGTACTTC; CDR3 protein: CASSQLAKNIQYF
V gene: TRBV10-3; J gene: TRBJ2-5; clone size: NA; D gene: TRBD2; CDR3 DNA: TGTGCCGCGGCCCCGGGACTATACCTCCAAGAGACCCAGTACTTC; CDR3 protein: CAAAPGLYLQETQYF
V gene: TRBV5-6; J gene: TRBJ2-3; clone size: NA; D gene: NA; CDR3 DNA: TGTGCCAGTACGCCAGGTTGGACACCGGTGGCAGATACGCAGTATTTT; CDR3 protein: CASTPGWTPVADTQYF
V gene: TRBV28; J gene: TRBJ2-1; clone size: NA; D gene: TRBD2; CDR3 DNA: TGTGCCAGCAGCTGGGCGGGAGGGCCGACGAATGAGCAGTTCTTC; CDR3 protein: CASSWAGGPTNEQFF
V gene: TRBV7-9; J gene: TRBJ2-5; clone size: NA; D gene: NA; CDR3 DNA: TGTGCCAGCAGCTTAGAACAGGGGAGGGAGACCCAGTACTTC; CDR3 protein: CASSLEQGRETQYF
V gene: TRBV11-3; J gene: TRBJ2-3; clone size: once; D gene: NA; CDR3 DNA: TGTGCTAGCTCCGGGAGTACAGATACGCAGTATTTT; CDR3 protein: CASSGSTDTQYF
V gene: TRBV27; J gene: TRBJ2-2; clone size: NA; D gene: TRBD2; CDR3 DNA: TGTGCCAGCAGACAGACTAGCGGGAGTCCCGGGGAGCTGTTTTTT; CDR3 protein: CASRQTSGSPGELFF
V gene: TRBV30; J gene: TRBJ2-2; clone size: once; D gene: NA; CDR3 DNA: TGTGCCTGGACCCGGTTTTCTCAGAACACCGGGGAGCTGTTTTTT; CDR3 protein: CAWTRFSQNTGELFF
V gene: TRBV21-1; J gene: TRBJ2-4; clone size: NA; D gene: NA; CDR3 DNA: TGTGCCAGCCCGACTAGCGGGAGGGCCCCCGGAAACATTCAGTACTTC; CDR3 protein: CASPTSGRAPGNIQYF
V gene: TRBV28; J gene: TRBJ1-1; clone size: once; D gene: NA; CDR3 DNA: TGTGCCAGCAGTTTTCTTACAGGGAACACTGAAGCTTTCTTT; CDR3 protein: CASSFLTGNTEAFF
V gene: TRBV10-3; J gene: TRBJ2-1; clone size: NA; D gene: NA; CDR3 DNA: TGTGCCATCATGCCGACTACCAGCTCCTACAATGAGCAGTTCTTC; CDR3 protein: CAIMPTTSSYNEQFF
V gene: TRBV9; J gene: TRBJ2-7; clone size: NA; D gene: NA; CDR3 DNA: TGTGCCAGCGGCCACGAGCAGTACTTC; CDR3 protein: CASGHEQYF
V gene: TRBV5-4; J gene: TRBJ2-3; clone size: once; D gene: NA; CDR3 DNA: TGTGCCAGCAGCTTGGGGGCCGATACTAGCACAGATACGCAGTATTTT; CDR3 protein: CASSLGADTSTDTQYF
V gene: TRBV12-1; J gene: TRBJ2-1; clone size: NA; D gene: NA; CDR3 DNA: TGTGCCAGCAGCCCGCGACTAGCGCTCGAATCCTACAATGAGCAGTTCTTC; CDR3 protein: CASSPRLALESYNEQFF
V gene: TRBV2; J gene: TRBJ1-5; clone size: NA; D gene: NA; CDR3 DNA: TGTGCCAGCAGCGTATGGGAGGATCAGCCCCAGCATTTT; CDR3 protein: CASSVWEDQPQHF
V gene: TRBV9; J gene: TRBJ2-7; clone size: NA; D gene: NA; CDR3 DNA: TGTGCCAGCAGTCAGGACGACAGGGAGGACTTC; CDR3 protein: CASSQDDREDF
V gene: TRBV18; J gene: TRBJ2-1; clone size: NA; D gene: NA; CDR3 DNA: TGTGCCAGCCGGGAGCCGTTCGGCCCCTACAATGAGCAGTTCTTC; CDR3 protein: CASREPFGPYNEQFF
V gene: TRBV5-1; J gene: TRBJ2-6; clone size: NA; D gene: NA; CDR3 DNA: TGCGCCAGCAGCTCAGGGTCTCTGGGGGCCAACGTCCTGACTTTC; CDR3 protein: CASSSGSLGANVLTF
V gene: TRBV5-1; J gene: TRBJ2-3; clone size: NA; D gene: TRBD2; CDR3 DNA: TGCGCCAGCAGCTTGGTTGCGGGAGAGTCAGATACGCAGTATTTT; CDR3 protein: CASSLVAGESDTQYF
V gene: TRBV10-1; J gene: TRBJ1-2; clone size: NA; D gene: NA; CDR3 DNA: TGCGCCAGCAGTGATACCCGAGACTATGGCTACACCTTC; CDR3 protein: CASSDTRDYGYTF
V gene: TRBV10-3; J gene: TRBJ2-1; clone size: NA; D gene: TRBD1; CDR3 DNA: TGTGCCATCAGCCCGGGACAGGGGGTGAGGAATGAGCAGTTCTTC; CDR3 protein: CAISPGQGVRNEQFF
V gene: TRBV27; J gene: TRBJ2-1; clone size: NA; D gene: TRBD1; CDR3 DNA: TGTGCCAGCAGCTCGGGACAGGGGATCAATGAGCAGTTCTTC; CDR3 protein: CASSSGQGINEQFF
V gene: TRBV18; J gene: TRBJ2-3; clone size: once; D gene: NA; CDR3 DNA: TGTGCCAGCTCACCACTTGGGAGTTGGGCAGATACGCAGTATTTT; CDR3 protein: CASSPLGSWADTQYF
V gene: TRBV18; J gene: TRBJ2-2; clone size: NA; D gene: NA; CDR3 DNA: TGTGCCAGCTCACCAAGGTCTTCCAGGGGGAACACCGGGGAGCTGTTTTTT; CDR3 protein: CASSPRSSRGNTGELFF
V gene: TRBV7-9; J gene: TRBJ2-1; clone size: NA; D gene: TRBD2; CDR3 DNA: TGTGCCAGCAGCTTAACCGGGGGGGGTAATGAGCAGTTCTTC; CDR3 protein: CASSLTGGGNEQFF
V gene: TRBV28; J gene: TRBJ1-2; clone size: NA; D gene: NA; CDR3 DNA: TGTGCCAGCGAGAATCTAGCTAACTATGGCTACACCTTC; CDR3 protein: CASENLANYGYTF
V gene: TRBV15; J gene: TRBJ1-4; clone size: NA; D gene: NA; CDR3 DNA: TGTGCCACCAGCAGAGACTCCGACAGCCGATACGAGAGTGAAAAACTGTTTTTT; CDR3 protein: CATSRDSDSRYESEKLFF
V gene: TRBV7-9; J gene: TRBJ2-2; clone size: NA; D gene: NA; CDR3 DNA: TGTGCCAGCAGCCCAAACCGGAGGGGAGGCACCGGGGAGCTGTTTTTT; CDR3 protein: CASSPNRRGGTGELFF
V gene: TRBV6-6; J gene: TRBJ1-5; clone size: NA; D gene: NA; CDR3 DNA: TGTGCCAGCAGTAACACAGGGCCCCATCAGCCCCAGCATTTT; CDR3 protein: CASSNTGPHQPQHF
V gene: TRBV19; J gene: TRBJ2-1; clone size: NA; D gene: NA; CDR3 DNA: TGTGCCAGTAAGCGCGGGCTTTACAATGAGCAGTTCTTC; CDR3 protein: CASKRGLYNEQFF
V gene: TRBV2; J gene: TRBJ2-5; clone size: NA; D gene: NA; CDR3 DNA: TGTGCCAGCAGCCTCACAGTACTTGGGGGGGAGACCCAGTACTTC; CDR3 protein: CASSLTVLGGETQYF
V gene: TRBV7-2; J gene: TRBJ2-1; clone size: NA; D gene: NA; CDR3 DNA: TGTGCCAGCAGCTTAGTCTCTGCTAGTGAGCAGTTCTTC; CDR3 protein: CASSLVSASEQFF
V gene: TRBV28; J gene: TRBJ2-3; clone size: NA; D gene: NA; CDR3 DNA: TGTGCCAGCAGTCAAAGTAGACTAGCAGATACGCAGTATTTT; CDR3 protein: CASSQSRLADTQYF